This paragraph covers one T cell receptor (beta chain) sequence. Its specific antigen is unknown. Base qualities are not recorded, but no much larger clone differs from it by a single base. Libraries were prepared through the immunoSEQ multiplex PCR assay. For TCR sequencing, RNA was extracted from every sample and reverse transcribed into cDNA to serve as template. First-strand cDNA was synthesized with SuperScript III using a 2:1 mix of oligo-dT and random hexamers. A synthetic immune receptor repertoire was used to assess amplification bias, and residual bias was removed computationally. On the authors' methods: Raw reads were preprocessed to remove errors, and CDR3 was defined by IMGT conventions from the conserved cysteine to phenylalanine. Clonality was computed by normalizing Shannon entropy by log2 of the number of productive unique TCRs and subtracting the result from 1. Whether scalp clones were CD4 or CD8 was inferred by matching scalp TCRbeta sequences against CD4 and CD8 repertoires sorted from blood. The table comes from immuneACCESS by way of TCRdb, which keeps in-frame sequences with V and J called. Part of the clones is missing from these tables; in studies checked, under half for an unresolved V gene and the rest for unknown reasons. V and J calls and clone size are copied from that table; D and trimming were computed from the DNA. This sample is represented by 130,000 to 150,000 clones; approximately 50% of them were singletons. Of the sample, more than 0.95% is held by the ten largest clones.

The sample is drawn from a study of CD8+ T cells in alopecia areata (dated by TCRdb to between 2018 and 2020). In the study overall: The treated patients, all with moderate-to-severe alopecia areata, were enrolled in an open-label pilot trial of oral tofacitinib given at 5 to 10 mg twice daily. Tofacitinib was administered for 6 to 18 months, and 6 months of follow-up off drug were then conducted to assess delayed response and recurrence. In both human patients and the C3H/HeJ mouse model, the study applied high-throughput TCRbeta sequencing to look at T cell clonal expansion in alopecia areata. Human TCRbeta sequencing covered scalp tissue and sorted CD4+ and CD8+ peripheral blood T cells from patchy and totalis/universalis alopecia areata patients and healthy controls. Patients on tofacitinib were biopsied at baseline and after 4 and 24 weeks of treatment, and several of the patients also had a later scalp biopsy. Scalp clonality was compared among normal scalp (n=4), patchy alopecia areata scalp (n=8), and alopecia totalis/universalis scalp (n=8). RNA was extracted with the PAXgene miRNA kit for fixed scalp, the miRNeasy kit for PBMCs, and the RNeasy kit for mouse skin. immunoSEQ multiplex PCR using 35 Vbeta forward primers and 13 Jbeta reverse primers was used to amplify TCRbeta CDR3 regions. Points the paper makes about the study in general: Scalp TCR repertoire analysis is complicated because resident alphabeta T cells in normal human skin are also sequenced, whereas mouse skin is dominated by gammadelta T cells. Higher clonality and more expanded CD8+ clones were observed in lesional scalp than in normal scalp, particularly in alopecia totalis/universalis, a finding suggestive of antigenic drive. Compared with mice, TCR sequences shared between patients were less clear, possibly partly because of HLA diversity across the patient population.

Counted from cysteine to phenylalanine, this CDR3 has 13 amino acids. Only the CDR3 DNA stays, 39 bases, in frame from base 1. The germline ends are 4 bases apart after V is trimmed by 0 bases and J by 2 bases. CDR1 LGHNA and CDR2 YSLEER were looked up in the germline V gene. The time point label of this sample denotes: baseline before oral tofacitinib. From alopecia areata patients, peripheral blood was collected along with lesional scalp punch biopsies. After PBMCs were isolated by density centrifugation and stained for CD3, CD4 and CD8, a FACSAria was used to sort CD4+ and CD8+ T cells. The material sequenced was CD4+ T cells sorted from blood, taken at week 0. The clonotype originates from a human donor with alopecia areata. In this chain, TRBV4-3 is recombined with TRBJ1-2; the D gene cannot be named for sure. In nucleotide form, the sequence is TGCGCCAGCAGCCAAGATCGGAACTATGGCTACACCTTC. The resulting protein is CASSQDRNYGYTF.